Below are 11 T cell receptor beta chains sequenced from a single sample in a study of cytomegalovirus exposure and HLA in healthy donors (dated by TCRdb to the late 2010s). The library was prepared using the immunoSEQ multiplex PCR assay. For the multiplex PCR, a mixture combining 60 forward primers for TCR Vbeta segments and 13 reverse primers for TCR Jbeta segments was used. TCRdb re-hosts the immuneACCESS table, in-frame sequences only. Its copies lack some clones; in the studies checked, an unresolved V gene accounts for under half of them, and the cause for the rest is not known. Recorded for this sample are about 180,000 clones; approximately 80% of them occurred a single time. More than 4% of the sample comes from the top ten. Sequencing used PBMCs. The receptors originated from a man younger than 35 in good health and CMV-seronegative.

The chain employs TRBV27 and TRBJ1-2; D not certain. Germline CDR1 and CDR2: MNHEY and SMNVEV (reference sequence). The CDR3 is made up of 14 amino acids. V was clipped by 5 bases and J by 4 bases, with 14 bases between them. In DNA form, the CDR3 reads TGTGCCAGCAGTAGCGTGGACGGGAGCTATGGCTACACCTTC. Translated, it gives CASSSVDGSYGYTF.

The V call is TRBV7-9, the J call TRBJ2-2; tentatively, D is TRBD1 (6 bases). CDR3 length: 17 amino acids. V shed 1 base and J shed 1 base, with 13 bases lying between them. The germline V gene has CDR1 SEHNR and CDR2 FQNEAQ (reference sequence). The DNA of the CDR3 is TGTGCCAGCAGCTTAGTAGGGGGTACGGGGAACACCGGGGAGCTGTTTTTT. It is translated as CASSLVGGTGNTGELFF.

This chain joins TRBV4-1 and TRBJ2-5; possible D gene TRBD2, 6 bases. V gave up 6 bases and J gave up 0 bases, with 8 bases separating them. The CDR3 is 13 amino acids. Germline loops: CDR1 MGHRA, CDR2 YSYEKL. The CDR3 nucleotides read TGCGCCAGCAGTCCTAGCGACCAAGAGACCCAGTACTTC. It specifies CASSPSDQETQYF.

The chain carries TRBV2 and TRBJ2-1, with 12 positions matching TRBD2. V dropped 9 bases and J dropped 7; count of bases not matched to a gene: 7. The CDR3 contains 14 residues. CDR1 and CDR2 from the germline V gene are SNHLY and FYNNEI. The CDR3 sequence: CARSGLAGWNEQFF. Written as DNA, the CDR3 is TGTGCCAGATCGGGACTAGCGGGTTGGAATGAGCAGTTCTTC.

This rearrangement joins TRBV5-6 to TRBJ1-2; no definite D call. The V gene's germline CDR1 is SGHDT and CDR2 YYEEEE. V dropped 3 bases and J dropped 7 bases, with 10 bases sitting between them. This CDR3 has 12 amino acids. CDR3 loop: CASSSGLTGYTF. In nucleotides, the CDR3 is TGTGCCAGCAGCTCCGGACTGACTGGCTACACCTTC.

The chain employs TRBV9 and TRBJ2-7; 7 nucleotides agree with TRBD1. This CDR3 spans 16 amino acids. Trimming removed 0 bases from V and 2 bases from J; junction bases left unmatched: 8. Germline lookup yields CDR1 SGDLS and CDR2 YYNGEE. The CDR3 loop is CASSVGLGQAAYEQYF. For the CDR3, the DNA is TGTGCCAGCAGCGTAGGCCTTGGACAGGCCGCCTACGAGCAGTACTTC.

V usage is TRBV19 and J usage is TRBJ1-5; no clear D. This CDR3 has 12 residues. Trimming cost V 7 bases and J 2 bases, with 6 bases left between them. In germline, CDR1 is LNHDA, CDR2 SQIVND (reference sequence). The CDR3 bases are TGTGCCAGTACCCGTGGCAATCAGCCCCAGCATTTT. Its translation: CASTRGNQPQHF.

The J gene is TRBJ1-5, the V gene TRBV27; TRBD1 matches at 7 bases. The germline V gene has CDR1 MNHEY and CDR2 SMNVEV (reference sequence). The CDR3 consists of 16 residues. Trimming cost V 0 bases and J 0 bases; bases outside gene matches: 2. The CDR3 sequence: CASSLSGQASNQPQHF. The CDR3, as DNA: TGTGCCAGCAGTTTATCAGGACAGGCTAGCAATCAGCCCCAGCATTTT.

This chain connects TRBV7-2 to TRBJ2-5, with D perhaps matching TRBD2 (6 bases). Per the germline V gene, CDR1 is SGHTA and CDR2 is FQGNSA. The CDR3 loop spans 13 amino acids. The V gene lost 3 bases and the J gene lost 2 bases, with 7 bases spanning the gap. CDR3 coding DNA: TGTGCCAGCAGCTTGGGACTGCAAGAGACCCAGTACTTC. It codes for CASSLGLQETQYF.

This clone is a singleton in its sample. One end of the junction does not line up with germline, which may come from a read error. This chain links TRBV14 with TRBJ2-2, with D hard to call. In germline, CDR1 is SGHDN, CDR2 FVKESK. The CDR3 contains 13 residues. CDR3 nucleotides: TGTGCCAGCAGTCAAGTACAGACCGGGGAGCTGTTTTTT. It codes for CASSQVQTGELFF.

The CDR3 DNA is TGTGCCAGCAGTTTATCCGGGACAACTCCTAACTATGGCTACACCTTC. It encodes CASSLSGTTPNYGYTF. V usage is TRBV28 and J usage is TRBJ1-2, with a weak D call TRBD1 (6 bases). Germline assignment: CDR1 MDHEN and CDR2 SYDVKM. The V end was cut by 1 base, the J end by 0 bases, with 12 bases between. The CDR3 contains 16 residues.